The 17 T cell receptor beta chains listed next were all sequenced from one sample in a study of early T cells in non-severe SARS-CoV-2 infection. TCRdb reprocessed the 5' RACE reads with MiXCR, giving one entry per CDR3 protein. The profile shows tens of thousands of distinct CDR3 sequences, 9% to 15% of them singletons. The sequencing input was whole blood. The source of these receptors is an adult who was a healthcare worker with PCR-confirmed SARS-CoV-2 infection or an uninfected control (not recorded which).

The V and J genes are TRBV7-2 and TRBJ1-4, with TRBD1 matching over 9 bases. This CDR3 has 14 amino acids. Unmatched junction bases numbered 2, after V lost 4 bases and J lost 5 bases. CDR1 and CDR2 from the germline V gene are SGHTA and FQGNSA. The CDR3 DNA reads TGTGCCAGCAGCTCCGGACAGGGGAATGAAAAACTGTTTTTT. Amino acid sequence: CASSSGQGNEKLFF.

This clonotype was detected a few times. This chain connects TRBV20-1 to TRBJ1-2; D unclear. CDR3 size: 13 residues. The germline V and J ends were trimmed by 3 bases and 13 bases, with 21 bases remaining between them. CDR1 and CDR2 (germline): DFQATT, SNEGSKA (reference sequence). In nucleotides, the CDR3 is TGCAGTGCTAGGTTCGGCAGTCAAGGTCCTCCCACCTTC. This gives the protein CSARFGSQGPPTF.

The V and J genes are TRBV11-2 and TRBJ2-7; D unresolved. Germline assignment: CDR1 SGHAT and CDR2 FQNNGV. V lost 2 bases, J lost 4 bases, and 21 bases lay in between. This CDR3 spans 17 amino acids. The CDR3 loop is CASSLRRRPSPIYEQYF. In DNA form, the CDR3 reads TGTGCCAGCAGCTTAAGGCGTCGGCCCTCCCCGATATACGAGCAGTACTTC.

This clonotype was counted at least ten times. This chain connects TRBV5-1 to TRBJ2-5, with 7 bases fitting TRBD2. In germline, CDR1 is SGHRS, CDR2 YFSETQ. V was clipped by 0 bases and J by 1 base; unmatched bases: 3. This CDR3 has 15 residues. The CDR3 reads CASSLGDYPQETQYF. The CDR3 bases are TGCGCCAGCAGCTTGGGGGACTACCCCCAAGAGACCCAGTACTTC.

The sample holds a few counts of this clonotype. The DNA of the CDR3 is TGTGCCTGGACTAGCGTCAGCACAGATACGCAGTATTTT. Translation gives CAWTSVSTDTQYF. The V call is TRBV30, the J call TRBJ2-3; TRBD2 might be the D (6 bases). Germline lookup yields CDR1 GTSNPN and CDR2 SVGIG (reference sequence). The CDR3 extends over 13 amino acids. V lost 4 bases to trimming and J lost 0 bases, with 8 bases between them.

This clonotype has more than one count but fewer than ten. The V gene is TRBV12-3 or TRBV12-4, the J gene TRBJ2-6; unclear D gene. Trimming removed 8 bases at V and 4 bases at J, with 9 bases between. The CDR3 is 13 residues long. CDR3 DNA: TGTGCCAGCCGATTTGGAGGGGCCAACGTCCTGACTTTC. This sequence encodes CASRFGGANVLTF.

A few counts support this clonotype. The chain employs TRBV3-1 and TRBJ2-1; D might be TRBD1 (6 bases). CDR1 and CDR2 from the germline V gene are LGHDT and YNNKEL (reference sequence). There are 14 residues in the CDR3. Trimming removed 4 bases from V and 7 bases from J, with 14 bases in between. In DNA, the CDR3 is TGTGCCAGCAGCCGCCCGCTGCAGGGGAATGAGCAGTTCTTC. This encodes CASSRPLQGNEQFF.

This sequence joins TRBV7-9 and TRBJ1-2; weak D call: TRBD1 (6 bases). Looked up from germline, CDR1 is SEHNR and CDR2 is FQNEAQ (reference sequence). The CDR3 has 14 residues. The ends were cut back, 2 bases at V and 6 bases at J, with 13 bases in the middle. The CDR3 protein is CASSLTDRSNGYTF. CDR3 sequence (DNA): TGTGCCAGCAGCTTAACTGACAGGTCTAATGGCTACACCTTC.

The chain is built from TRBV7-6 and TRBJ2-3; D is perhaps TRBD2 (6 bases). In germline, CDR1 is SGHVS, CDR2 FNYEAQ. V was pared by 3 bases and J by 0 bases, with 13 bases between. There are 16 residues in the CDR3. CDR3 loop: CASSLGGRSSTDTQYF. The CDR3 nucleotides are TGTGCCAGCAGCTTGGGGGGACGATCTAGCACAGATACGCAGTATTTT.

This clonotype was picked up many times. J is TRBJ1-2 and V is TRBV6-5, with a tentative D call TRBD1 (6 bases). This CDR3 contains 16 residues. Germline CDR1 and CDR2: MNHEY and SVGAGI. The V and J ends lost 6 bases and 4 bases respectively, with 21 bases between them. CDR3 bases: TGTGCCAGCAGGAGACGGGTGGGCAGGGGAGCCTATGGCTACACCTTC. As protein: CASRRRVGRGAYGYTF.

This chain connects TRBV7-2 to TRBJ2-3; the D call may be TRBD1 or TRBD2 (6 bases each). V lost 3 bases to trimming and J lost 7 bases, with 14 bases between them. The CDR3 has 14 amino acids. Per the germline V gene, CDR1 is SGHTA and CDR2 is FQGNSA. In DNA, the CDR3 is TGTGCCAGCAGCTTGTCCGGGGGCCCGAATACGCAGTATTTT. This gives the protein CASSLSGGPNTQYF.

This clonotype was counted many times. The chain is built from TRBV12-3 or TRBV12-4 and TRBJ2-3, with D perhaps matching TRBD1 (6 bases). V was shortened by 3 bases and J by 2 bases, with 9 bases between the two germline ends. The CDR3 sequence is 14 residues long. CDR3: CASSLDRPTDTQYF. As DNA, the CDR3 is TGTGCCAGCAGTTTGGACAGACCCACAGATACGCAGTATTTT.

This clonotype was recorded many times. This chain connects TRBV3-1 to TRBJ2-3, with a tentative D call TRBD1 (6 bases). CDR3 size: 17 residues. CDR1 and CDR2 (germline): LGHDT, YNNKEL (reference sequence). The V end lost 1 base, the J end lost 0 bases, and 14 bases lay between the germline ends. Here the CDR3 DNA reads TGTGCCAGCAGCCAAGGAGGCAGGGGTGCGAGCACAGATACGCAGTATTTT. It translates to CASSQGGRGASTDTQYF.

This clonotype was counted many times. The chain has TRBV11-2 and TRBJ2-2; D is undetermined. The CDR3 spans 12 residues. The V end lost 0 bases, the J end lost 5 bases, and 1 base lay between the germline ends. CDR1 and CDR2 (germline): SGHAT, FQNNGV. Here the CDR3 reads CASSLDTGELFF. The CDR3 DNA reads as TGTGCCAGCAGCTTAGATACCGGGGAGCTGTTTTTT.

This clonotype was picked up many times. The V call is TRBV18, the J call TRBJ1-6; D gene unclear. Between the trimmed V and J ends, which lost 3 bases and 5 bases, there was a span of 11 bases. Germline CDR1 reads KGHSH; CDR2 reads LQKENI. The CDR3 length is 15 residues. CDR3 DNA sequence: TGTGCCAGCTCACCGCCGGAAGATCATAATTCACCCCTCCACTTT. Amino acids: CASSPPEDHNSPLHF.

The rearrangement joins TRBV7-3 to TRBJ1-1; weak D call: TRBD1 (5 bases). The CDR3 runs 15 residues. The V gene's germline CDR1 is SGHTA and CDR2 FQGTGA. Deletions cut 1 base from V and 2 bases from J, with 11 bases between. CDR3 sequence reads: CASSLIGTGNTEAFF. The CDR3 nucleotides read TGTGCCAGCAGCTTAATCGGTACAGGAAACACTGAAGCTTTCTTT.

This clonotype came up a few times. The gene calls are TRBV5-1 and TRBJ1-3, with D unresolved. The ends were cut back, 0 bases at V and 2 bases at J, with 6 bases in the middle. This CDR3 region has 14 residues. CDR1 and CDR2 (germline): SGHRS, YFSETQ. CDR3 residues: CASSLDNPGNTIYF. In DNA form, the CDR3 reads TGCGCCAGCAGCTTGGACAACCCTGGAAACACCATATATTTT. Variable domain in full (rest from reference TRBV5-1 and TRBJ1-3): KAGVTQTPRYLIKTRGQQVTLSCSPISGHRSVSWYQQTPGQGLQFLFEYFSETQRNKGNFPGRFSGRQFSNSRSEMNVSTLELGDSALYLCASSLDNPGNTIYFGEGSWLTVV.